Included here is one T cell receptor beta chain sequence, with context. Its antigen remains unknown. TCRdb reprocessed the reads via MiXCR and lists one record per CDR3 protein. Among about 76,000 distinct CDR3 sequences listed, 3.7% were seen once. The data belong to a study of T cell repertoires in cytomegalovirus infection. General study points: Across the ex vivo response, the dominant clonotypes were HLA-C-restricted CMV-specific TCR beta clonotypes.

This receptor was obtained from a human donor in good health (CMV status not recorded). Some clones in this sample may be carry-over from other donors' samples. Input material: PBMCs.

CDR3 nucleotide sequence: TGTGCCAGCAGCCCCCCAAACGCTCCGCAGTATTTT. This translates into CASSPPNAPQYF. This chain links TRBV5-6 with TRBJ2-3; no definite D call. The V and J ends lost 4 bases and 10 bases respectively, with 13 bases between them. The germline gives CDR1 SGHDT, CDR2 YYEEEE. CDR3 size: 12 residues.